The next 30 T cell receptor beta chains were all read from a single sample in a study of cytomegalovirus exposure and HLA in healthy donors. Repertoires were generated with immunoSEQ multiplex PCR, while TCRdb's copy carries only in-frame clones and drops some. The profile shows 150,000 to 200,000 clones, over 80% of them singletons. Sequenced input: PBMCs. The receptors shown here come from a man younger than 40 in good health and CMV-seropositive.

The J gene is TRBJ2-3, the V gene TRBV27; tentative D call: TRBD2 (5 bases). Per the germline V gene, CDR1 is MNHEY and CDR2 is SMNVEV (reference sequence). This CDR3 spans 16 amino acids. Trimming took off 5 bases at V and 3 bases at J, with 18 bases between the two ends. CDR3 residues: CASSPSTGEITDTQYF. The DNA of the CDR3 is TGTGCCAGCAGTCCTTCAACCGGGGAAATAACAGATACGCAGTATTTT.

The chain recombines TRBV5-1 with TRBJ1-2; D is uncertain. The CDR3 is made up of 15 amino acids. Germline values: CDR1 SGHRS, CDR2 YFSETQ. V lost 0 bases to trimming and J lost 5 bases, with 14 bases between them. DNA for the CDR3: TGCGCCAGCAGCTTGGAGCGGCCCGGGTTGTATGGCTACACCTTC. Protein product: CASSLERPGLYGYTF. Based on the CDR3 plus reference TRBV5-1 and TRBJ1-2, the full variable domain is KAGVTQTPRYLIKTRGQQVTLSCSPISGHRSVSWYQQTPGQGLQFLFEYFSETQRNKGNFPGRFSGRQFSNSRSEMNVSTLELGDSALYLCASSLERPGLYGYTFGSGTRLTVV.

This clone has just one count. The chain recombines TRBV5-1 with TRBJ1-4; 7 positions match TRBD1. This CDR3 has 15 residues. V lost 4 bases to trimming and J lost 2 bases; unmatched junction nucleotides: 5. CDR1 SGHRS and CDR2 YFSETQ come from the germline V gene. CDR3 nucleotide sequence: TGCGCCAGCAGCCCGGAGGGGGCCACTAATGAAAAACTGTTTTTT. Protein sequence: CASSPEGATNEKLFF.

This clone was found once. This rearrangement joins TRBV30 to TRBJ1-5; D remains ambiguous. This CDR3 has 12 residues. Germline loops: CDR1 GTSNPN, CDR2 SVGIG (reference sequence). V dropped 1 base and J dropped 3 bases, with 4 bases sitting between them. The CDR3 region is CAWSDINQPQHF. CDR3 nucleotides: TGTGCCTGGAGTGATATCAATCAGCCCCAGCATTTT.

Worth noting for this clone: The junction does not match germline at one end; this may be a read error. The chain couples TRBV7-7 to TRBJ1-4, with D unresolved. The CDR3 runs 14 residues. Looked up from germline, CDR1 is SSHAT and CDR2 is FNYEAQ (reference sequence). The CDR3 protein is CASSLSVTNEKLFF. For the CDR3, the DNA is TGTGCTAGCAGCTTAAGCGTAACTAATGAAAAACTGTTTTTT.

This chain connects TRBV12-5 to TRBJ1-1; the D is unclear. This CDR3 is 13 amino acids long. The germline V gene has CDR1 LGHNT and CDR2 FRNRAP. The V end was cut by 2 bases, the J end by 4 bases, with 8 bases between. CDR3 amino acids: CASGLPTGTEAFF. The CDR3 bases are TGTGCTAGTGGTTTGCCCACCGGCACTGAAGCTTTCTTT.

This sequence joins TRBV18 and TRBJ1-1; possibly TRBD1 for D (6 bases). Trimming removed 6 bases from V and 10 bases from J, with 24 bases in between. This CDR3 spans 15 amino acids. The germline V gene has CDR1 KGHSH and CDR2 LQKENI. The CDR3 DNA follows: TGTGCCAGCTCCCGATCGGGAACGACACAGGGCGGAGCTTTCTTT. It codes for CASSRSGTTQGGAFF.

The chain joins TRBV2 to TRBJ2-5, with D possibly TRBD2 on 6 matching bases. The CDR3 is 14 residues long. Germline lookup yields CDR1 SNHLY and CDR2 FYNNEI. Trimming removed 4 bases at V and 2 bases at J, with 11 bases between. CDR3 in DNA: TGTGCCAGCAGTGTTGGAGGGGCACAAGAGACCCAGTACTTC. It codes for CASSVGGAQETQYF.

The chain has TRBV4-3 and TRBJ2-3; 7 bases align to TRBD2. Germline CDR1 is LGHNA and CDR2 is YSLEER. V dropped 1 base and J dropped 1; count of bases not matched to a gene: 5. This CDR3 is 16 amino acids long. The CDR3 DNA reads TGCGCCAGCAGCCAAGCCGCACGGGGGGGCACAGATACGCAGTATTTT. Translation: CASSQAARGGTDTQYF.

The CDR3 DNA sequence: TGTGCCAGCAGGACTCAGAATTCACCCCTCCACTTT. This encodes CASRTQNSPLHF. This rearrangement joins TRBV6-6 to TRBJ1-6; the D is unclear. The length of the CDR3 is 12 residues. The V end lost 6 bases, the J end lost 7 bases, and 7 bases lay between the germline ends. Germline V gene lookup returns CDR1 MNHNY and CDR2 SVGAGI (reference sequence).

This chain links TRBV10-3 with TRBJ1-2; D gene ambiguous. The germline V gene encodes CDR1 ENHRY and CDR2 SYGVKD. The CDR3 has 14 amino acids. V lost 0 bases and J 4 bases, leaving 9 bases between the germline ends. The CDR3 region has the DNA TGTGCCATCAGTGAGTCGGAGGGTGGCTATGGCTACACCTTC. Amino acids: CAISESEGGYGYTF.

The chain employs TRBV9 and TRBJ2-3; 10 bases match TRBD2. V gave up 3 bases and J gave up 3 bases; unmatched junction bases: 10. Germline V gene data show CDR1 as SGDLS and CDR2 as YYNGEE. This CDR3 comprises 17 residues. The CDR3: CASSGLAGVTGTDTQYF. The CDR3 DNA is TGTGCCAGCAGCGGGCTAGCGGGGGTCACGGGGACAGATACGCAGTATTTT.

V is TRBV11-3 and J is TRBJ2-1; TRBD1 agrees at 11 bases. CDR1 and CDR2 (germline): SGHNT, YENEEA. The CDR3 consists of 13 residues. V was pared by 6 bases and J by 6 bases, with 1 base of the junction left unmatched. The CDR3 region is CASRGTGGNEQFF. CDR3 nucleotide sequence: TGTGCCAGCAGAGGGACAGGGGGCAATGAGCAGTTCTTC.

The gene calls are TRBV5-1 and TRBJ2-7, with TRBD2 matching 15 bases. The trim removed 4 bases at V and 0 bases at J, leaving 5 bases unmatched. This CDR3 is 17 amino acids long. From germline, CDR1 is SGHRS and CDR2 YFSETQ. In DNA form, the CDR3 reads TGCGCCAGCAGCGCGGGGACTAGCGGGGGGCCCTCCTACGAGCAGTACTTC. Its protein product is CASSAGTSGGPSYEQYF.

The gene calls are TRBV29-1 and TRBJ2-1; D not certain. CDR1 and CDR2 (germline): SQVTM, ANQGSEA. Trimming pared 1 base from V and 4 bases from J, leaving 11 bases between. The CDR3 spans 14 residues. CDR3 coding DNA: TGCAGCGTTGAAGGACACGTATTATACAATGAGCAGTTCTTC. Encoded protein: CSVEGHVLYNEQFF.

This sequence joins TRBV10-3 and TRBJ2-5, with 12 bases matching TRBD2. This CDR3 has 17 amino acids. Trimming cost V 4 bases and J 3 bases; bases outside gene matches: 9. CDR1 is ENHRY and CDR2 is SYGVKD in the germline V gene. CDR3 sequence reads: CAISVGGTSGGKETQYF. CDR3 sequence (DNA): TGTGCCATCAGTGTGGGGGGAACTAGCGGGGGGAAAGAGACCCAGTACTTC.

V usage is TRBV6-5 and J usage is TRBJ2-2, with TRBD2 identical over 7 bases. The CDR3 covers 14 residues. Germline lookup yields CDR1 MNHEY and CDR2 SVGAGI. With V trimmed by 2 bases and J by 7 bases, 4 bases remained unmatched. The CDR3 loop is CASSYLGGIGELFF. The DNA of the CDR3 is TGTGCCAGCAGTTACCTGGGGGGGATCGGGGAGCTGTTTTTT.

V is TRBV7-6 and J is TRBJ2-1; 9 nucleotides align to TRBD2. Germline V gene data show CDR1 as SGHVS and CDR2 as FNYEAQ. The CDR3 contains 17 residues. V trimming: 2 bases; J trimming: 1 base; junction bases outside the gene matches: 6. The CDR3: CASSLYSGGTSYNEQFF. The CDR3 coding sequence is TGTGCCAGCAGCTTATACAGCGGGGGGACATCCTACAATGAGCAGTTCTTC.

The CDR3 sequence: CASSYSRGSEETQYF. The CDR3 DNA is TGTGCCAGCAGTTACAGTAGGGGATCGGAAGAGACCCAGTACTTC. The gene calls are TRBV6-5 and TRBJ2-5, with D maybe TRBD1 (5 bases). Germline CDR1 MNHEY, CDR2 SVGAGI. CDR3 size: 15 residues. V shed 2 bases and J shed 3 bases, with 13 bases lying between them.

The chain couples TRBV11-2 to TRBJ1-2, with D possibly being TRBD1 (6 bases). Germline V gene lookup returns CDR1 SGHAT and CDR2 FQNNGV. The CDR3 contains 16 residues. The ends were cut back, 4 bases at V and 7 bases at J, with 22 bases in the middle. The CDR3 is CASSSPDRSSARGYTF. In DNA form, the CDR3 reads TGTGCCAGCAGCTCGCCCGACAGGTCCTCCGCCCGTGGCTACACCTTC.

DNA for the CDR3: TGTGCCAGCAGCTTGGTGGCCAGCACAGATACGCAGTATTTT. It specifies CASSLVASTDTQYF. V is TRBV5-8 and J is TRBJ2-3; D ambiguous. The CDR3 extends over 14 amino acids. V lost 0 bases to trimming and J lost 0 bases, with 5 bases between them. Germline CDR1 SGHTS, CDR2 YDEGEE.

The gene calls are TRBV6-1 and TRBJ1-5, with D possibly matching TRBD1 (5 bases). The CDR3 contains 12 residues. Germline assignment: CDR1 MNHNS and CDR2 SASEGT. Trimming stripped 6 bases from V and 7 bases from J, with 10 bases between. CDR3 nucleotides: TGTGCCAGCAGCGCAGGGTACCAGCCCCAGCATTTT. This gives the protein CASSAGYQPQHF.

The gene calls are TRBV29-1 and TRBJ2-3, with a tentative D call TRBD2 (5 bases). Per the germline V gene, CDR1 is SQVTM and CDR2 is ANQGSEA. V lost 8 bases, J lost 4 bases, and 19 bases lay in between. CDR3 length: 14 residues. CDR3 region: CSLRTGSEADTQYF. CDR3 in DNA: TGCAGCCTTCGAACGGGGTCTGAGGCAGATACGCAGTATTTT.

The genes are TRBV11-3 and TRBJ2-1, with 8 nucleotides matching TRBD1. After removal of 3 bases from V and 6 bases from J, the junction contained 4 bases not matched to a gene. Per the germline V gene, CDR1 is SGHNT and CDR2 is YENEEA. This CDR3 is built from 14 residues. CDR3 sequence: CASSLETGVNEQFF. The DNA of the CDR3 is TGTGCCAGCAGCTTGGAGACAGGGGTCAATGAGCAGTTCTTC.

The CDR3: CASSEYGLYEQYF. The CDR3 nucleotides read TGTGCCAGCAGTGAATACGGTCTATACGAGCAGTACTTC. The V call is TRBV25-1, the J call TRBJ2-7; unclear D gene. This CDR3 spans 13 amino acids. Trimming left V 0 bases short and J 4 bases short, with 7 bases between. The germline V gene encodes CDR1 MGHDK and CDR2 SYGVNS.

The chain joins TRBV5-1 to TRBJ2-7; 8 nucleotides align to TRBD2. With V trimmed by 2 bases and J by 0 bases, 4 bases remained unmatched. The V gene's germline CDR1 is SGHRS and CDR2 YFSETQ. The CDR3 is 15 amino acids. The CDR3 is CASSFTAGDSYEQYF. The CDR3 nucleotides are TGCGCCAGCAGCTTTACAGCGGGGGACTCCTACGAGCAGTACTTC.

The gene calls are TRBV6-5 and TRBJ1-2, with no clear D. The CDR3 is made up of 14 amino acids. Germline-derived CDR1 and CDR2 are MNHEY and SVGAGI. The ends were cut back, 5 bases at V and 4 bases at J, with 14 bases in the middle. Here the CDR3 reads CASSTFEGGYGYTF. In DNA form, the CDR3 reads TGTGCCAGCAGTACCTTCGAGGGTGGCTATGGCTACACCTTC.

This clone was counted only a few times. The chain carries TRBV7-9 and TRBJ2-2; weak D call: TRBD2 (6 bases). Trimming removed 5 bases at V and 0 bases at J, with 10 bases between. This CDR3 is 15 amino acids long. CDR1 and CDR2 from the germline V gene are SEHNR and FQNEAQ (reference sequence). The CDR3 coding sequence is TGTGCCAGCAGCCCGGGGGTAGCGAACACCGGGGAGCTGTTTTTT. It encodes CASSPGVANTGELFF.

V gene TRBV19 combines with J gene TRBJ2-5; tentatively, D is TRBD2 (5 bases). CDR3 length: 16 amino acids. Per the germline V gene, CDR1 is LNHDA and CDR2 is SQIVND (reference sequence). Trimming took off 2 bases at V and 0 bases at J, with 13 bases between the two ends. CDR3 DNA sequence: TGTGCCAGTAGTATAATAACGGGGTCGTACCAAGAGACCCAGTACTTC. Its translation is CASSIITGSYQETQYF.

The chain recombines TRBV19 with TRBJ1-3; 8 bases are shared with TRBD1. The germline V gene has CDR1 LNHDA and CDR2 SQIVND (reference sequence). The CDR3 is made up of 15 amino acids. Germline trimming cut 9 bases from V and 0 bases from J; bases unmatched to any gene: 7. This chain's CDR3 is CASRPDRASGNTIYF. CDR3 sequence (DNA): TGTGCCAGCCGCCCGGACAGGGCCTCTGGAAACACCATATATTTT.